These T cell receptor beta chains were read from a single sample in a study of blood T cells in healthy people across ages. TCRdb re-analysed the 5' RACE reads in MiXCR, keeping a single row per CDR3 protein. The sample lists around 620,000 distinct CDR3 sequences, about 25% occurring once. The specimen sequenced was blood. Receptors were obtained from a woman in her 70s in good health. Both conserved end residues are part of each CDR3. The D gene is left open where the match is weak. Not every row has a clone size; where given, it reads once, few, many or a size class.

d_gene	v_gene	abundance	j_gene	CDR3nt	CDR3aa
TRBD2	TRBV5-1	many	TRBJ2-5	TGCGCCAGCAGCTTCGGCGGGGGACAAGAGACCCAGTACTTC	CASSFGGGQETQYF
.	TRBV7-9	.	TRBJ1-2	TGTGCCAGCAGCTCGACCGGGGAGGAAGCTTATGGCTACACCTTC	CASSSTGEEAYGYTF
.	TRBV5-4	.	TRBJ1-2	TGTGCCAGCAGCTCCCCGACAAGCTATGGCTACACCTTC	CASSSPTSYGYTF
TRBD2	TRBV27	.	TRBJ2-3	TGTGCCAGCAGTTTAAAGCGGGGGGCAGATACGCAGTATTTT	CASSLKRGADTQYF
.	TRBV5-1	many	TRBJ2-5	TGCGCCAGCAGCTTGGGGGCTGGGAGAGAGACCCAGTACTTC	CASSLGAGRETQYF
.	TRBV12-3/TRBV12-4	many	TRBJ1-4	TGTGCCAGCAGTTTACAGGGATTAAGAGAAAAACTGTTTTTT	CASSLQGLREKLFF
TRBD1	TRBV11-3	.	TRBJ2-3	TGTGCCAGCAGCTTAGGAGGGACAGATGCAGATACGCAGTATTTT	CASSLGGTDADTQYF
.	TRBV7-6	.	TRBJ2-7	TGTGCCAGCAGCTTAGAGGGGGGAGCCCAAACCTACGGGCAGTACTTC	CASSLEGGAQTYGQYF
TRBD1	TRBV4-3	few	TRBJ1-2	TGCGCCAGCAGCCACCCTGACAGGGCGAACTATGGCTACACCTTC	CASSHPDRANYGYTF
TRBD2	TRBV10-3	.	TRBJ2-5	TGTGCCATCAGGGCCGGGACTAGCGGTAAAGAGACCCAGTACTTC	CAIRAGTSGKETQYF
.	TRBV20-1	.	TRBJ2-1	TGCAGTGCCAACGAGGGATCCGACTTCAATGAGCAGTTCTTC	CSANEGSDFNEQFF
.	TRBV6-6	.	TRBJ2-3	TGTGCCAGCAGTTACTCGAGTGTCGGGGTGAGCACAGATACGCAGTATTTT	CASSYSSVGVSTDTQYF
TRBD1	TRBV6-5	few	TRBJ1-3	TGTGCCAGCAGTTACTCCGGGACAGGGGCCTCTGGAAACACCATATATTTT	CASSYSGTGASGNTIYF
TRBD1	TRBV2	.	TRBJ1-5	TGTGCCAGCAGTGTCCGGGACAGGGTTAGCAATCAGCCCCAGCATTTT	CASSVRDRVSNQPQHF
TRBD1	TRBV5-6	few	TRBJ1-2	TGTGCCAGCAGCATACAGGGGACTTATGGCTACACCTTC	CASSIQGTYGYTF
TRBD1	TRBV20-1	.	TRBJ2-5	TGCAGTGCCCAAGGACAGGCTCCTCAAGAGACCCAGTACTTC	CSAQGQAPQETQYF
TRBD1	TRBV12-3/TRBV12-4	.	TRBJ1-2	TGTGCCACTAGGAGGCAGGGGGGTTATGGCTACACCTTC	CATRRQGGYGYTF
TRBD2	TRBV7-2	few	TRBJ2-1	TGTGCCAGCAGCCAAACTAGCGGGGGGAAGGAGCAGTTCTTC	CASSQTSGGKEQFF
TRBD1	TRBV5-1	.	TRBJ1-1	TGCGCCAGCAGCGGACAGGGCTGGGGAGCTTTCTTT	CASSGQGWGAFF
.	TRBV7-2	.	TRBJ2-1	TGTGCCAGCAGCTTAGGGGTAAGGAGAACCGCGGAGCAGTTCTTC	CASSLGVRRTAEQFF
.	TRBV9	few	TRBJ2-3	TGTGCCAGCAGCGTTTGGCAGGGGCAGACAGATACGCAGTATTTT	CASSVWQGQTDTQYF
TRBD2	TRBV20-1	.	TRBJ2-1	TGCAGTGCAACTCTAGCGGGGGCAATCTACAATGAGCAGTTCTTC	CSATLAGAIYNEQFF
.	TRBV6-5	.	TRBJ2-3	TGTGCCAGCAGCCCAGACCTCAGCAGCACAGATACGCAGTATTTT	CASSPDLSSTDTQYF
TRBD1	TRBV4-1	.	TRBJ2-2	TGCGCCAGCAGCCACCCAAAGACAGGGGTAAACACCGGGGGGCTGTTTTTT	CASSHPKTGVNTGGLFF
.	TRBV7-9	.	TRBJ1-2	TGTGCCAGCAGCCCTTCGAGGGTAGGTGGCTACACCTTC	CASSPSRVGGYTF
.	TRBV7-2	.	TRBJ2-7	TGTGCCAGCAGCTTGAACGGACAGCGGCGGTACGAGCAGTACTTC	CASSLNGQRRYEQYF
.	TRBV6-2/TRBV6-3	many	TRBJ2-5	TGTGCCAGCAGTTCTAAAATCCGGGCGGCCCAGTACTTC	CASSSKIRAAQYF
TRBD1	TRBV20-1	few	TRBJ1-2	TGCAGTGCTAAGCTCCCTCGGGACAGCTTTATAGGCTACACCTTC	CSAKLPRDSFIGYTF
TRBD2	TRBV7-2	.	TRBJ2-1	TGTGCCAGCAGCCCGGGACTAATGGTCAATGAGCAGTTCTTC	CASSPGLMVNEQFF
.	TRBV14	.	TRBJ1-4	TGTGCCAGCAGCCTAACTGGGGATGAAAAACTGTTTTTT	CASSLTGDEKLFF
.	TRBV5-1	few	TRBJ1-6	TGCGCCAGCAGCTTGGGTCAGGGGAGAAATTCACCCCTCCACTTT	CASSLGQGRNSPLHF
.	TRBV7-2	few	TRBJ2-4	TGTGCCAGCAGCTTAGGTCTGGTGGGGAACATTCAGTACTTC	CASSLGLVGNIQYF
.	TRBV6-2/TRBV6-3	few	TRBJ1-6	TGTGCCAGCAGTTCCTTTATGAAGACTAATTCACCCCTCCACTTT	CASSSFMKTNSPLHF
.	TRBV11-2	.	TRBJ2-3	TGTGCCAGCAGCTTAGGGGGCCATAGCACAGATACGCAGTATTTT	CASSLGGHSTDTQYF